This T cell receptor (beta chain) was recovered during a study of T cell responses to AZD1222 COVID-19 vaccine listed by TCRdb under 2021. As for the study more broadly: A total of 233 trial participants underwent TCR sequencing, of whom some 210 received two doses of AZD1222 and some 25 received two doses of the MenACWY control vaccine. Trial participants were enrolled into age subgroups of 18-55, 56-69 and 70-plus years, which contained about 150, 28 and 57 TCR-sequenced participants, respectively.

Per the publication, the time point label means: about 28 days (+/-7) after the second vaccine dose. AZD1222 recipients given second doses at about 4 weeks or at about 12 weeks were pooled, since spike-specific TCR depth and breadth were not found to differ between the two schedules. Vaccinee samples were obtained from the UK trials COV001 and COV002, which included a single-blind randomized controlled phase 2/3 trial of AZD1222 (ChAdOx1 nCoV-19) in healthy adults. For TCRbeta chain sequencing, PBMC samples were collected from trial participants at day 0 and at day 28 after the second dose. Findings and caveats that apply to the study as a whole: Conclusions about previously exposed vaccinees were limited because only 6 or 7 AZD1222 recipients were SARS-CoV-2 seropositive at baseline. Reportedly, close to half of the unique spike-specific TCRs recognized epitopes lying outside the regions that are mutated in the B.1.351 and B.1.1.7 variants. The 56-69-year group was small, and its depth increase did not reach significance, likely because of low power. After two AZD1222 doses, spike-specific TCR breadth and depth were significantly higher than at day 0 and than in MenACWY recipients. Because no day 14 peak-response samples were available, repertoires were characterized only after the peak T cell response. The whole spike protein was spanned by vaccine-associated CD4 TCRs, and dominant responses were seen in regions 160-218 and 743-854. Most participants were white British and females outnumbered males, and the authors suggested that clonal diversity may have been underestimated.

As regards this clone: There is no known antigen for this receptor. Within one base of it there is no much larger clone, and no base qualities were kept.

The CDR3 regions of human TCRbeta chains were analyzed by immunosequencing. Processing in the source paper ran as follows. TCRs in the repertoires were compared against a reference library of SARS-CoV-2-specific TCRs that had been generated with the MIRA antigen-specificity platform. Breadth was defined as the fraction of unique TCRs that were SARS-CoV-2-associated. Depth was defined as the fraction of total T cells that were SARS-CoV-2-associated. Using the MIRA data, each spike-specific TCR was mapped to the spike region that the TCR reacts to and placed in a CD4 or CD8 class. Log10-transformed breadth and depth values were compared by one-way ANOVA with Sidak's multiple comparisons tests. This immuneACCESS table, as held by TCRdb, lists in-frame sequences with V and J called but not all clones. Of the missing ones, under half trace to an unresolved V gene in checked studies; the others have no known cause. That table supplies the V and J calls and clone size; D and trimming were determined from the DNA. Within this sample are around 99,000 clones, with roughly nine tenths of them counted one time only. Of the sample, 6.5% to 10% is held by the ten largest clones.

Deletion took 3 bases off V and 1 base off J, with a span of 7 bases between the germline ends. From the germline V gene (reference sequence), CDR1 is SGHNT and CDR2 is YYREEE. From cysteine to phenylalanine, the CDR3 is 13 amino acids long. The only DNA kept is the CDR3, 39 bases in frame from the first base. The TCR sequence derives from an adult who received the AZD1222 COVID-19 vaccine. Specimen: peripheral blood, collected 28 days after the second AZD1222 dose. In this chain, TRBV5-4 is recombined with TRBJ2-5; a confident D gene designation cannot be given. Read as DNA, the sequence is TGTGCCAGCAGCTCGGTGGGCCAAGAGACCCAGTACTTC. Translated, it reads CASSSVGQETQYF.